This T cell receptor beta chain was sequenced in a study of T-cell reconstitution after alpha-beta-depleted transplantation in children. Library preparation (for TCRbeta) was performed with unique molecular identifiers. From the PCR reads, TCRdb called clonotypes with MiXCR, one entry per CDR3 protein. The sample shows fewer than 550,000 distinct CDR3 sequences, over 9.5% of them seen only once. Note on this clonotype: Antigen unknown.

Notes on the study in general: Fresh T-cell production supplied most of the T-cell counts and diversity seen one year after transplant. Surviving recipient T cells and thymic progenitors accounted for the high day-60 TCRbeta diversity observed in some patients.

Sequencing used PBMCs, obtained before TCRalphabeta/CD19-depleted stem cell transplant. The receptor's source is a child aged 2 to 10 with inherited bone marrow failure, due to receive a stem cell transplant.

The CDR3 bases are TGTGCCAGCAGTCCCGCGTCAGAGACCCAGTACTTC. Its protein product is CASSPASETQYF. The chain couples TRBV6-2 or TRBV6-3 to TRBJ2-5, with D uncertain. Germline V gene lookup returns CDR1 MNHEY and CDR2 SVGEGT. V lost 5 bases to trimming and J lost 4 bases, with 8 bases between them. This CDR3 has 12 amino acids.